This T cell receptor beta chain was sequenced for a study of technical replicates of blood from a handful of donors. Only in-frame clones appear in the TCRdb table, and some are missing; sequencing was by immunoSEQ multiplex PCR. In the table there are 95,000 to 100,000 clones, roughly 95% of which are singletons. V was pared by 6 bases and J by 6 bases, with 16 bases of the junction left unmatched. The CDR3 covers 19 residues. The germline CDR1 and CDR2 sequences are SNHLY and FYNNEI. The sequenced sample consisted of T cells isolated from PBMCs. The chain recombines TRBV2 with TRBJ2-1; 14 nucleotides align to TRBD2. This receptor was identified in a human donor in good health. CDR3: CASRGTSGSSRKGLNEQFF. The CDR3 DNA reads TGTGCCAGCAGGGGGACTAGCGGGAGTTCTAGGAAGGGGCTCAATGAGCAGTTCTTC.